The 20 T cell receptor beta chains presented below share a single source sample, sequenced in a study of cytomegalovirus exposure and HLA in healthy donors. The study ran its PCR with 60 Vbeta and 13 Jbeta primers. TCRdb's copy holds only in-frame clones and misses some; the assay was immunoSEQ multiplex PCR. The sample comprises around 130,000 clones, 8.5% to 9% of which are singletons, and around 6.1% rests with the top ten. The sequenced sample was PBMCs. All receptors come from a woman aged 40-49 years in good health and CMV-seropositive.

This clone came up a few times. The chain couples TRBV7-9 to TRBJ1-4; D is uncertain. Germline V gene data show CDR1 as SEHNR and CDR2 as FQNEAQ (reference sequence). The CDR3 runs to 14 residues. Trimming left V 4 bases short and J 7 bases short, with 13 bases between. CDR3 sequence (DNA): TGTGCCAGCAGCTCGCTGGCGCGGGGTGAAAAACTGTTTTTT. This translates into CASSSLARGEKLFF.

This chain links TRBV5-8 with TRBJ2-1; D ambiguous. The CDR3 loop spans 15 amino acids. Germline V gene data show CDR1 as SGHTS and CDR2 as YDEGEE. V lost 0 bases, J lost 0 bases, and 7 bases lay in between. The CDR3: CASSLALGSYNEQFF. Here the CDR3 DNA reads TGTGCCAGCAGCTTGGCCCTAGGCTCCTACAATGAGCAGTTCTTC. The whole variable domain, filled in from reference TRBV5-8 and TRBJ2-1, reads EAGVTQSPTHLIKTRGQQATLRCSPISGHTSVYWYQQALGLGLQFLLWYDEGEERNRGNFPPRFSGRQFPNYSSELNVNALELEDSALYLCASSLALGSYNEQFFGPGTRLTVL.

This clone was counted at least ten times. The CDR3 protein is CASSSYRDGEKLFF. CDR3 nucleotide sequence: TGTGCCAGCAGTTCCTACAGGGACGGAGAAAAACTGTTTTTT. The chain recombines TRBV7-9 with TRBJ1-4; a weak D match, TRBD1 (6 bases). This CDR3 is 14 amino acids long. Germline lookup yields CDR1 SEHNR and CDR2 FQNEAQ (reference sequence). The V end lost 6 bases, the J end lost 8 bases, and 16 bases lay between the germline ends. The entire variable domain, with the rest obtained from reference TRBV7-9 and TRBJ1-4, is as follows: DTGVSQNPRHKITKRGQNVTFRCDPISEHNRLYWYRQTLGQGPEFLTYFQNEAQLEKSRLLSDRFSAERPKGSFSTLEIQRTEQGDSAMYLCASSSYRDGEKLFFGSGTQLSVL.

V and J are TRBV10-3 and TRBJ2-1, with TRBD1 matching over 9 bases. From germline, CDR1 is ENHRY and CDR2 SYGVKD. This CDR3 is 12 amino acids long. The V and J ends lost 7 bases and 8 bases, in that order; junction bases with no gene match: 3. The CDR3 bases are TGTGCCATCATGGACAGGGGCTATGAGCAGTTCTTC. It is translated as CAIMDRGYEQFF.

The rearrangement uses TRBV5-6 and TRBJ2-7; D gene ambiguous. Trimming removed 1 base from V and 0 bases from J, with 8 bases in between. This CDR3 is 14 amino acids long. CDR1 SGHDT and CDR2 YYEEEE come from the germline V gene. The CDR3 DNA reads as TGTGCCAGCAGCTTGAGACACGGCTCCTACGAGCAGTACTTC. Protein: CASSLRHGSYEQYF.

The chain is built from TRBV9 and TRBJ2-7; TRBD1 matches at 12 bases. The germline V gene has CDR1 SGDLS and CDR2 YYNGEE. The CDR3 extends over 15 amino acids. V dropped 0 bases and J dropped 7; count of bases not matched to a gene: 5. DNA for the CDR3: TGTGCCAGCAGCGTAGAGGGACAGGGGGCAGAAGAGCAGTACTTC. Its translation is CASSVEGQGAEEQYF.

V is TRBV10-3 and J is TRBJ2-7; the match to TRBD2 covers 15 bases. CDR1 is ENHRY and CDR2 is SYGVKD in the germline V gene. The CDR3 has 16 amino acids. The junction had 4 bases not matched to a gene; V was cut back by 4 bases and J by 3 bases. The CDR3 loop reads CAISAGLAGGLYEQYF. As DNA, the CDR3 is TGTGCCATCAGTGCCGGACTAGCGGGGGGGCTCTACGAGCAGTACTTC.

There are a few counts of this clone. The chain combines TRBV27 with TRBJ1-2; D possibly corresponds to TRBD1 (5 bases). V lost 3 bases and J 6 bases, leaving 17 bases between the germline ends. In germline, CDR1 is MNHEY, CDR2 SMNVEV (reference sequence). The CDR3 is 15 amino acids. CDR3 DNA: TGTGCCAGCAGTTTTGGGCGGGGGAGGCGGAATGGCTACACCTTC. Translated: CASSFGRGRRNGYTF.

The genes are TRBV27 and TRBJ1-1; D unclear. Germline CDR1 MNHEY, CDR2 SMNVEV (reference sequence). This CDR3 comprises 13 residues. V lost 2 bases, J lost 4 bases, and 8 bases lay in between. CDR3 residues: CASSLGQSTEAFF. The CDR3 DNA is TGTGCCAGCAGTTTAGGGCAGAGCACTGAAGCTTTCTTT.

This clone has more than one count but fewer than ten. J is TRBJ2-5 and V is TRBV5-1, with D tentatively TRBD1 (5 bases). This CDR3 is built from 13 residues. Trimming left V 3 bases short and J 5 bases short, with 11 bases between. From germline, CDR1 is SGHRS and CDR2 YFSETQ. DNA of the CDR3: TGCGCCAGCAGCTGGGAAGGGGATGAGACCCAGTACTTC. Its translation: CASSWEGDETQYF.

A few counts support this clone. This rearrangement joins TRBV5-1 to TRBJ1-1; weak D call: TRBD1 (5 bases). The CDR3 totals 13 residues. Per germline, CDR1 SGHRS and CDR2 YFSETQ. With 2 bases removed from V and 1 base from J, the gap between germline ends came to 6 bases. The CDR3 spells CASSFTGNTEAFF. The DNA for the CDR3 is TGCGCCAGCAGCTTTACAGGGAACACTGAAGCTTTCTTT.

CDR3 sequence reads: CASSSTVYEQYF. The CDR3 DNA sequence: TGCGCCAGCAGCTCGACAGTCTACGAGCAGTACTTC. The chain links TRBV5-1 to TRBJ2-7, with D perhaps TRBD1 (5 bases). The V end was cut by 3 bases, the J end by 3 bases, with 7 bases between. CDR3 length equals 12 residues. Germline V gives CDR1 SGHRS, CDR2 YFSETQ. Full variable domain (remainder filled in from reference TRBV5-1 and TRBJ2-7): KAGVTQTPRYLIKTRGQQVTLSCSPISGHRSVSWYQQTPGQGLQFLFEYFSETQRNKGNFPGRFSGRQFSNSRSEMNVSTLELGDSALYLCASSSTVYEQYFGPGTRLTVT.

A remark on this clone: Likely a read error: the CDR3 ends without its conserved phenylalanine or tryptophan. The CDR3 loop reads CASSGQGARQPQHS. CDR3 nucleotide sequence: TGTGCCAGTAGTGGTCAGGGGGCGCGGCAGCCCCAGCATTCT. The J gene is TRBJ1-5, the V gene TRBV19, with 8 bases aligning to TRBD1. The CDR3 is 14 residues long. Germline V gene lookup returns CDR1 LNHDA and CDR2 SQIVND (reference sequence). Trimming cost V 5 bases and J 7 bases; bases outside gene matches: 7.

Concerning this clone: Other DNA variants within this sample encode the same CDR3. The chain combines TRBV5-1 with TRBJ2-2; TRBD1 matches 9 bases. Germline V lookup: CDR1 SGHRS, CDR2 YFSETQ. J lost 6 bases, V lost 7 bases, and 13 bases had no gene match. This CDR3 spans 16 amino acids. CDR3 nucleotide sequence: TGCGCCAGCTTGCTGTCCGGGGACAGGGAGGCCGGGGAGCTGTTTTTT. This gives the protein CASLLSGDREAGELFF.

The CDR3, as DNA: TGTGCCAGCAGTTCTCTGAGGGTCCTGAACACTGAAGCTTTCTTT. Its protein is CASSSLRVLNTEAFF. This sequence joins TRBV6-5 and TRBJ1-1; no firm D call. The CDR3 runs to 15 residues. Germline CDR1 reads MNHEY; CDR2 reads SVGAGI. V was clipped by 4 bases and J by 0 bases, with 12 bases between them.

The V call is TRBV11-2, the J call TRBJ2-2; TRBD1 might be the D (6 bases). The CDR3 totals 15 residues. Looked up from germline, CDR1 is SGHAT and CDR2 is FQNNGV. V lost 5 bases to trimming and J lost 4 bases, with 14 bases between them. The CDR3 region is CASSPMTGITGELFF. The CDR3, as DNA: TGTGCCAGCAGCCCGATGACAGGCATCACCGGGGAGCTGTTTTTT.

This clone was seen only a few times. V is TRBV11-2 and J is TRBJ2-7; possible D gene TRBD2, 7 bases. The V end was cut by 5 bases, the J end by 3 bases, with 17 bases between. The CDR3 loop spans 15 amino acids. CDR1 and CDR2 from the germline V gene are SGHAT and FQNNGV. CDR3 region: CASSPIPGGFYEQYF. As DNA, the CDR3 is TGTGCCAGCAGCCCAATACCGGGGGGCTTCTACGAGCAGTACTTC.

This clone was recorded a few times. J is TRBJ2-1 and V is TRBV27; maybe TRBD2 (5 bases). CDR1 and CDR2 from the germline V gene are MNHEY and SMNVEV (reference sequence). V was shortened by 6 bases and J by 7 bases, with 10 bases between the two germline ends. This CDR3 contains 12 residues. The CDR3 protein is CASRIRGNEQFF. The CDR3 DNA sequence: TGTGCCAGCAGAATACGAGGGAATGAGCAGTTCTTC.

This chain links TRBV28 with TRBJ1-5; D is unresolved. The CDR3 sequence is 16 residues long. The V gene's germline CDR1 is MDHEN and CDR2 SYDVKM. With 2 bases removed from V and 0 bases from J, the gap between germline ends came to 11 bases. The CDR3 nucleotides read TGTGCCAGCAGTTTACTGGCAGAATATAGCAATCAGCCCCAGCATTTT. Protein product: CASSLLAEYSNQPQHF. The full variable domain, with the rest looked up from reference TRBV28 and TRBJ1-5, is DVKVTQSSRYLVKRTGEKVFLECVQDMDHENMFWYRQDPGLGLRLIYFSYDVKMKEKGDIPEGYSVSREKKERFSLILESASTNQTSMYLCASSLLAEYSNQPQHFGDGTRLSIL.

This clone was seen only a few times. The rearrangement uses TRBV6-4 and TRBJ2-3; 9 nucleotides line up with TRBD2. This CDR3 has 14 residues. J lost 1 base, V lost 4 bases, and 0 bases had no gene match. Germline V gives CDR1 MRHNA, CDR2 SNTAGT. This CDR3 is CASSVAGGTDTQYF. The CDR3 DNA reads as TGTGCCAGCAGTGTAGCGGGGGGCACAGATACGCAGTATTTT.